This TCR beta chain is drawn from a study of CD8+CD57+ T cells in acquired aplastic anemia. This clonotype was seen ten or more times. Its antigen is unidentified. Germline-derived CDR1 and CDR2 are DFQATT and SNEGSKA (reference sequence). V lost 1 base, J lost 5 bases, and 14 bases lay in between. The CDR3 runs to 14 residues. Study observations and caveats: Patients and controls shared around 30 CD8+ CDR3 sequences. Patients and controls were not found to differ significantly in CD8+ Simpson's diversity.

Patients chosen for sequencing had CD8+CD57+ cells that had expanded, as shown by flow cytometry. Profiling that covered TCR beta VDJ and CDR3 relied on genomic DNA as its template. TCRdb recomputed calls from the reads with MiXCR, one row per CDR3 protein. The top ten clones hold approximately 8% of a sample with approximately 220,000 distinct CDR3 sequences, more than 40% of them seen once. This clonotype was obtained from a human donor with aplastic anemia. This chain links TRBV20-1 with TRBJ1-2; a possible D gene is TRBD1 (6 bases). Sequencing input: sorted CD4+, CD8+, or CD8+CD57+ T cells (not recorded which) from PBMCs. CDR3 in amino acids: CSARVSGDWYGYTF. As DNA, the CDR3 is TGCAGTGCTAGAGTATCAGGGGATTGGTATGGCTACACCTTC.